The 8 T cell receptor beta chains below come from one sample, sequenced in a study of cytomegalovirus exposure and HLA in healthy donors. PCR employed 60 Vbeta and 13 Jbeta primers. Measured with immunoSEQ multiplex PCR; TCRdb has only the in-frame clones, and not every one. This repertoire shows roughly 84,000 clones, more than 60% found once; its top ten account for around 5.1%. Sequenced material: PBMCs. These receptors originate from a male donor in good health and CMV-seropositive.

The chain uses TRBV11-2 and TRBJ2-1; TRBD1 aligns across 7 bases. CDR1 and CDR2 from the germline V gene are SGHAT and FQNNGV. This CDR3 has 14 residues. With 7 bases clipped from V and 6 bases from J, the junction kept 9 bases outside the gene matches. The CDR3 loop is CASNHLTGANEQFF. The CDR3 DNA reads TGTGCCAGCAACCACCTAACAGGGGCCAATGAGCAGTTCTTC.

This clone came up a few times. V usage is TRBV4-3 and J usage is TRBJ1-5; D ambiguous. Germline loops: CDR1 LGHNA, CDR2 YSLEER. V lost 1 base and J 6 bases, leaving 7 bases between the germline ends. The CDR3 contains 13 residues. This chain's CDR3 is CASSQVPLQPQHF. CDR3 nucleotide sequence: TGCGCCAGCAGCCAAGTCCCCCTTCAGCCCCAGCATTTT.

The chain combines TRBV19 with TRBJ2-2, with TRBD1 as a possible D gene (5 bases). V was shortened by 2 bases and J by 4 bases, with 11 bases between the two germline ends. This CDR3 has 15 amino acids. CDR1 and CDR2 from the germline V gene are LNHDA and SQIVND (reference sequence). The CDR3 region is CASSIIQGGTGELFF. The CDR3 DNA reads TGTGCCAGTAGTATAATCCAGGGCGGCACCGGGGAGCTGTTTTTT.

The chain recombines TRBV27 with TRBJ2-5, with D possibly being TRBD1 (6 bases). Trimming shortened V by 2 bases and J by 0 bases, and 7 bases separated the two germline ends. The germline V gene has CDR1 MNHEY and CDR2 SMNVEV (reference sequence). This CDR3 comprises 14 residues. This CDR3 reads CASSLTGNQETQYF. Here the CDR3 DNA reads TGTGCCAGCAGTTTAACAGGGAACCAAGAGACCCAGTACTTC.

The rearrangement joins TRBV19 to TRBJ1-1; D gene unclear. The germline V gene encodes CDR1 LNHDA and CDR2 SQIVND (reference sequence). The CDR3 consists of 13 residues. The V end lost 4 bases, the J end lost 4 bases, and 10 bases lay between the germline ends. The CDR3 reads CASSRREFTEAFF. DNA of the CDR3: TGTGCCAGTAGTAGGCGGGAATTCACTGAAGCTTTCTTT.

This clone was seen just once. The rearrangement uses TRBV5-1 and TRBJ2-5, with 13 bases matching TRBD2. The CDR3 has 16 residues. Trimming cost V 4 bases and J 2 bases; bases outside gene matches: 5. Germline V CDR1 and CDR2: SGHRS, YFSETQ. CDR3 residues: CASSRTSGSYQETQYF. CDR3 DNA: TGCGCCAGCAGCCGGACTAGCGGGAGTTATCAAGAGACCCAGTACTTC.

The V call is TRBV5-6, the J call TRBJ2-5, with D possibly matching TRBD2 (6 bases). The DNA end is a closer match to TRBJ2-7, so the J assignment may be wrong. Germline V gene data show CDR1 as SGHDT and CDR2 as YYEEEE. This CDR3 comprises 16 residues. The CDR3 spells CASSLDVSGDPYEQYF. CDR3 sequence (DNA): TGTGCCAGCAGCTTGGATGTTTCGGGAGACCCCTACGAGCAGTACTTC.

The chain combines TRBV6-1 with TRBJ2-5; 9 bases are shared with TRBD1. Per the germline V gene, CDR1 is MNHNS and CDR2 is SASEGT. After removal of 7 bases from V and 5 bases from J, the junction contained 8 bases not matched to a gene. The CDR3 is made up of 14 amino acids. The CDR3 bases are TGTGCCAGCACCAAACAGGGGGCAGGGGAGACCCAGTACTTC. Protein product: CASTKQGAGETQYF.